This TCR beta chain derives from a study of blood T cells in healthy people across ages. A second about 6 to 12 cycle PCR used barcoded and J-beta primers. TCRdb used MiXCR to reprocess the 5' RACE reads, holding one entry per CDR3 protein. The table has 1 million or so distinct CDR3 sequences, around 43% seen once. Trimming left V 1 base short and J 8 bases short, with 10 bases between. The CDR3 extends over 13 amino acids. CDR1 SGHDN and CDR2 FVKESK come from the germline V gene. The rearrangement uses TRBV14 and TRBJ2-3; D call uncertain. What was sequenced was blood. This clonotype was sampled from a woman aged 55-69 years in good health. The DNA of the CDR3 is TGTGCCAGCAGCCAAGCCGCTAGTAGTACGCAGTATTTT. This encodes CASSQAASSTQYF.